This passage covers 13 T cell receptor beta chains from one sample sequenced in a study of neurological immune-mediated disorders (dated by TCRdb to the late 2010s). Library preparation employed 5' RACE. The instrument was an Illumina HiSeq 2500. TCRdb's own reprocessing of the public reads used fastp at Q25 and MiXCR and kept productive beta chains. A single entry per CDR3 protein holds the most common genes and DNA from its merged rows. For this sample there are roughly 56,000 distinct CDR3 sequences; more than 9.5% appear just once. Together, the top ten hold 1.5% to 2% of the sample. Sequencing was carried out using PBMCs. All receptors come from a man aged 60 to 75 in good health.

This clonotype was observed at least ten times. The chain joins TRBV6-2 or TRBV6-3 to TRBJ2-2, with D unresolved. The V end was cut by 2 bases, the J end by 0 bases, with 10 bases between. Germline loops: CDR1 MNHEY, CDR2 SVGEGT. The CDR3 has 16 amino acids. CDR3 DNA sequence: TGTGCCAGCAGTTACACTCAGGTCCCGAACACCGGGGAGCTGTTTTTT. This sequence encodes CASSYTQVPNTGELFF.

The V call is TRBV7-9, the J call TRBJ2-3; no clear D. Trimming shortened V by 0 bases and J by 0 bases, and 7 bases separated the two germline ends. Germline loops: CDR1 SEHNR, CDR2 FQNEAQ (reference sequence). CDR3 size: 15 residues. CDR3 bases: TGTGCCAGCAGCTTAGCGGTATCTAGCACAGATACGCAGTATTTT. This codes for CASSLAVSSTDTQYF.

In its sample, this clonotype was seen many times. The CDR3 DNA reads as TGTGCCAGCAGCCAAGAGGGGGCGAATGAGCAGTTCTTC. The encoded protein is CASSQEGANEQFF. The chain employs TRBV3-1 and TRBJ2-1; tentative D call: TRBD1 (6 bases). Trimming left V 0 bases short and J 7 bases short, with 7 bases between. The CDR3 sequence is 13 residues long. Germline CDR1 reads LGHDT; CDR2 reads YNNKEL (reference sequence).

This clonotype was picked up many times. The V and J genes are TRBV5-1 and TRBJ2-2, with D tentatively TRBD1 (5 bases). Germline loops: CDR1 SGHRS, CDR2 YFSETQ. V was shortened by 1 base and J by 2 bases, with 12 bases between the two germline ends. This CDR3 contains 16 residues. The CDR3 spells CASSLQGALNTGELFF. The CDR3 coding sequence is TGCGCCAGCAGCTTGCAAGGGGCACTTAACACCGGGGAGCTGTTTTTT.

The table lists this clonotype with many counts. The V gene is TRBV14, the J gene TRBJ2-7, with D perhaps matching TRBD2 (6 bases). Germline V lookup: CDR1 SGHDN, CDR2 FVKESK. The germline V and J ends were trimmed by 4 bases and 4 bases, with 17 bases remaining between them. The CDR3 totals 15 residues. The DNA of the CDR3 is TGTGCCAGCAGCCCCGGGGCGAAGGAGGGGTACGAGCAGTACTTC. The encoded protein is CASSPGAKEGYEQYF.

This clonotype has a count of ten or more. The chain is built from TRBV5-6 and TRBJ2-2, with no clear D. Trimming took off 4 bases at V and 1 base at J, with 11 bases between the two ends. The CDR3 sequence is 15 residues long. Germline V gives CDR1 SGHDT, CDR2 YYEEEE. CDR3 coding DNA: TGTGCCAGCAGCCAGAGAGCTTTGAACACCGGGGAGCTGTTTTTT. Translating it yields CASSQRALNTGELFF.

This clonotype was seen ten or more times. DNA for the CDR3: TGTGCCAGCAGCCCGATATCAGGGGGCAATGGCTACACCTTC. Residues: CASSPISGGNGYTF. The chain links TRBV7-2 to TRBJ1-2; 8 bases fit TRBD1. From germline, CDR1 is SGHTA and CDR2 FQGNSA. The ends lost 5 bases at V and 6 bases at J; junction bases unmatched: 8. The CDR3 covers 14 residues.

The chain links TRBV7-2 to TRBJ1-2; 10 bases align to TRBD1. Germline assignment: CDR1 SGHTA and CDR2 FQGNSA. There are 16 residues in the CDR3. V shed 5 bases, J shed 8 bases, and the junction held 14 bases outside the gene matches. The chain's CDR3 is CASSPRSGTGVGGYTF. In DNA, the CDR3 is TGTGCCAGCAGCCCAAGATCCGGGACAGGGGTAGGAGGCTACACCTTC.

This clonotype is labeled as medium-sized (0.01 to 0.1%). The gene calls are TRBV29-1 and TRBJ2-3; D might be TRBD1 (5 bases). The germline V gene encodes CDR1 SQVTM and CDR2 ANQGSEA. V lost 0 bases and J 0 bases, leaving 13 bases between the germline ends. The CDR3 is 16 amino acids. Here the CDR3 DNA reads TGCAGCGTTGAAGATGATTCGACAGCCAGCACAGATACGCAGTATTTT. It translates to CSVEDDSTASTDTQYF.

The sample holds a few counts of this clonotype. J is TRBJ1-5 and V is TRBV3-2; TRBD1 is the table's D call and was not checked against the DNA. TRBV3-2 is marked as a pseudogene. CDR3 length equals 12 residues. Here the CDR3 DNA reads TGTGCCGGATGCTCCAGGGGTTGGCCCCAGCATTTT. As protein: CAGCSRGWPQHF.

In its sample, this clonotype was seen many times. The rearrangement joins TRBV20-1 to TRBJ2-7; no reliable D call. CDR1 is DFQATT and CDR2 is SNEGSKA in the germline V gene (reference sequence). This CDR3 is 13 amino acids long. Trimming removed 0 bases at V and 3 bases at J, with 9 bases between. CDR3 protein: CSARELMNYEQYF. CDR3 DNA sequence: TGCAGTGCTAGAGAGTTGATGAACTACGAGCAGTACTTC.

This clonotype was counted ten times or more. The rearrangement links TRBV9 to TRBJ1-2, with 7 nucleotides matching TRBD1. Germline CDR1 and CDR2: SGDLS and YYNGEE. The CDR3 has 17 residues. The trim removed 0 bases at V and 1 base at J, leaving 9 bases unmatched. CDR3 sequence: CASSVGLRPGGNYGYTF. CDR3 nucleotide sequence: TGTGCCAGCAGCGTAGGGCTGAGGCCAGGGGGTAACTATGGCTACACCTTC.

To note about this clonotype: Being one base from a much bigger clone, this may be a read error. Written as DNA, the CDR3 is TGCAGTGCTACTAAGGTCTCCGGGGTCGGCCAAGAGACCAAGTACTTC. Translation: CSATKVSGVGQETKYF. This rearrangement joins TRBV20-1 to TRBJ2-5; possibly TRBD2 for D (5 bases). The CDR3 is 16 residues long. Per the germline V gene, CDR1 is DFQATT and CDR2 is SNEGSKA (reference sequence).